This TCR beta chain was recorded in a study of T-cell reconstitution after alpha-beta-depleted transplantation in children. Whole-study results and caveats: Surviving recipient T cells and intrathymic progenitors accounted for some patients' high TCRbeta diversity at day 60. Most T-cell counts and diversity one year after the transplant came from T cells that were newly produced.

A few counts support this clonotype. What it binds is not known. This sample's TCRbeta library carried unique molecular identifier barcodes. Each CDR3 protein gets one entry after TCRdb re-called the PCR reads with MiXCR. The table has hundreds of thousands of distinct CDR3 sequences, over 15% seen once. Sequencing used PBMCs, mostly from graft donor cells, obtained 360 days after TCRalphabeta/CD19-depleted stem cell transplant. The sequence was collected from a male patient under 10 years old who had a stem cell transplant for acute lymphoblastic leukemia, so the T cells may come from the graft donor.

The CDR3 DNA reads TGCAGTGGACAGGAGGACCGGATCTCCTACGAGCAGTACTTC. It translates to CSGQEDRISYEQYF. V gene TRBV20-1 combines with J gene TRBJ2-7; TRBD1 might be the D (6 bases). This CDR3 contains 14 residues. Germline-derived CDR1 and CDR2 are DFQATT and SNEGSKA (reference sequence). Deletions cut 7 bases from V and 0 bases from J, with 16 bases between.